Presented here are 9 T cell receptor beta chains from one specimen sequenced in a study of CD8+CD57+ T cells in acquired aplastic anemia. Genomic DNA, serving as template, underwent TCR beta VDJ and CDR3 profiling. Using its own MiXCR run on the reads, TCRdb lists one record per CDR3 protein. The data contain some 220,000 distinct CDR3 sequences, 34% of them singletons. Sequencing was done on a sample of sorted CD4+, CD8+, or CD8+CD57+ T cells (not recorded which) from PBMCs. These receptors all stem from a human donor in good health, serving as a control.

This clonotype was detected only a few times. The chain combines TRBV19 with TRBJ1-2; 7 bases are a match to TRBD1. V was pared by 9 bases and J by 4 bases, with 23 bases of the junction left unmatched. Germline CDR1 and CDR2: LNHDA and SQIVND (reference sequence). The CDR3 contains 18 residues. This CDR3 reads CASTFLGGRGNPSYGYTF. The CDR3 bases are TGTGCCAGCACCTTCTTGGGTGGCAGGGGGAATCCTAGCTATGGCTACACCTTC.

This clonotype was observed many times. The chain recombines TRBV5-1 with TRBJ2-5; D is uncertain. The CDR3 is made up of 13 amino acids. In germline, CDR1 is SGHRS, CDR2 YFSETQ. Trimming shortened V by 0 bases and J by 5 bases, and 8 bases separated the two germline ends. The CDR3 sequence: CASSLGGTETQYF. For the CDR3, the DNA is TGCGCCAGCAGCTTGGGGGGAACGGAGACCCAGTACTTC.

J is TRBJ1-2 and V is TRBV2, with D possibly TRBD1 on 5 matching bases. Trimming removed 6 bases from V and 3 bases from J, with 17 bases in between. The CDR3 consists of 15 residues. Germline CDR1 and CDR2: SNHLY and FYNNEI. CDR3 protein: CASSGAFMRDYGYTF. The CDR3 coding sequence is TGTGCCAGCAGCGGGGCCTTCATGAGGGACTATGGCTACACCTTC.

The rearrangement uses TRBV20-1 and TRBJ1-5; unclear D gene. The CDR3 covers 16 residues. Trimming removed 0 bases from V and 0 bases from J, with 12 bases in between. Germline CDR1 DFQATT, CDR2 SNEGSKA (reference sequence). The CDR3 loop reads CSARESPPRSNQPQHF. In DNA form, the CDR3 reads TGCAGTGCTAGAGAAAGTCCCCCACGTAGCAATCAGCCCCAGCATTTT.

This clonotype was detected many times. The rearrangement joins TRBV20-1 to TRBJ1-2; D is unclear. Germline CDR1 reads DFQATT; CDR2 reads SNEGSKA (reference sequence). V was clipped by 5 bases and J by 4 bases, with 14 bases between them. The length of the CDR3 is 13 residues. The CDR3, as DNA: TGCAGTGCTCGGCGTGGCAGCCCCTATGGCTACACCTTC. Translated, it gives CSARRGSPYGYTF.

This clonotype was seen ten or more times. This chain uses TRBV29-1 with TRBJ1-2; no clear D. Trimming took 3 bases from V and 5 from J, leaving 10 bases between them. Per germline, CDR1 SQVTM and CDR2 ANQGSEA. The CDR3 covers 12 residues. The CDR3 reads CSVDSMDYGYTF. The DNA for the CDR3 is TGCAGCGTTGACTCAATGGATTATGGCTACACCTTC.

CDR3 amino acids: CASSGWTGLATNEKLFF. The CDR3 region has the DNA TGTGCCAGCAGCGGATGGACAGGACTCGCAACTAATGAAAAACTGTTTTTT. This chain joins TRBV13 and TRBJ1-4, with 7 bases lining up with TRBD1. J gave up 0 bases and V 5 bases, and 9 bases lay outside the gene matches. The CDR3 covers 17 residues. The V gene's germline CDR1 is PRHDT and CDR2 FYEKMQ (reference sequence). The complete variable domain, with remaining parts taken from reference TRBV13 and TRBJ1-4, reads AAGVIQSPRHLIKEKRETATLKCYPIPRHDTVYWYQQGPGQDPQFLISFYEKMQSDKGSIPDRFSAQQFSDYHSELNMSSLELGDSALYFCASSGWTGLATNEKLFFGSGTQLSVL.

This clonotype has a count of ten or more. CDR3 bases: TGCAGTGCTAGTACCCTCCTGCAGGGCTACGAGCAGTACTTC. It encodes CSASTLLQGYEQYF. This chain connects TRBV20-1 to TRBJ2-7, with D possibly matching TRBD1 (5 bases). Trimming stripped 3 bases from V and 3 bases from J, with 15 bases between. Germline CDR1 is DFQATT and CDR2 is SNEGSKA (reference sequence). The CDR3 contains 14 residues.

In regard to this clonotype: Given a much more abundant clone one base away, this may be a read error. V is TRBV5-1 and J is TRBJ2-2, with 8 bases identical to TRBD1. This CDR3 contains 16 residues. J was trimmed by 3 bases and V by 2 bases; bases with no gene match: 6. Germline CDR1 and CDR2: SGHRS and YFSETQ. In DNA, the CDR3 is TGCGCCAGCAGCTTCTTCCCGACAGGGGACACCGGGGAGCTGTTTTTT. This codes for CASSFFPTGDTGELFF. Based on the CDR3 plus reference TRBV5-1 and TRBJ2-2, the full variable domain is KAGVTQTPRYLIKTRGQQVTLSCSPISGHRSVSWYQQTPGQGLQFLFEYFSETQRNKGNFPGRFSGRQFSNSRSEMNVSTLELGDSALYLCASSFFPTGDTGELFFGEGSRLTVL.